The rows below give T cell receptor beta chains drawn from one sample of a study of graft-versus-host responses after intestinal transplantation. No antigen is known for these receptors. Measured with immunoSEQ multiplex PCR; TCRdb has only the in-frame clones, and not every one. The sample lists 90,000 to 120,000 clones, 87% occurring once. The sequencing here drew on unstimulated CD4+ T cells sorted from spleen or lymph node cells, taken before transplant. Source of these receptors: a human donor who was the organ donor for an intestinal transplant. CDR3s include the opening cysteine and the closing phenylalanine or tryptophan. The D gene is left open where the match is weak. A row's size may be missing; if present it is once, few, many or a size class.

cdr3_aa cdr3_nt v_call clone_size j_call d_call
CASRGTGGSNQPQHF TGTGCCAGCAGAGGGACAGGGGGGAGCAATCAGCCCCAGCATTTT TRBV2 . TRBJ1-5 TRBD1
CASSQNLATGGAQYF TGTGCCAGCAGCCAAAACCTAGCAACAGGGGGCGCGCAGTATTTT TRBV14 . TRBJ2-3 TRBD1
CASSYSNRGRTEAFF TGTGCCAGCAGTTACTCGAACAGGGGAAGGACTGAAGCTTTCTTT TRBV6-5 . TRBJ1-1 TRBD1
CASSSGDRRLYNEQFF TGCGCCAGCAGCTCAGGGGACAGGAGACTCTACAATGAGCAGTTCTTC TRBV5-1 . TRBJ2-1 TRBD1
CASSLEGPNTEAFF TGCGCCAGCAGCTTGGAGGGCCCAAACACTGAAGCTTTCTTT TRBV5-1 . TRBJ1-1 .
CASSLGTSGMGETQYF TGTGCCAGTAGTCTCGGGACTAGCGGGATGGGAGAGACCCAGTACTTC TRBV19 . TRBJ2-5 TRBD2
CASSPGVAGSTDTQYF TGCGCCAGCAGCCCCGGGGTAGCGGGCAGCACAGATACGCAGTATTTT TRBV5-1 . TRBJ2-3 TRBD2
CASSLEGKYSPLHF TGCGCCAGCAGCTTGGAGGGGAAGTATTCACCCCTCCACTTT TRBV5-1 . TRBJ1-6 .
CASSLPAGAFYEQYF TGTGCCAGCAGCTTACCAGCGGGAGCGTTCTACGAGCAGTACTTC TRBV11-2 once TRBJ2-7 TRBD2
CASSRGPINGNTIYF TGTGCCAGCAGCCGAGGACCGATAAACGGAAACACCATATATTTT TRBV7-2 few TRBJ1-3 .
CASSLRQGVQETQYF TGTGCCAGCAGCTTAAGACAGGGGGTACAAGAGACCCAGTACTTC TRBV11-2 . TRBJ2-5 TRBD1